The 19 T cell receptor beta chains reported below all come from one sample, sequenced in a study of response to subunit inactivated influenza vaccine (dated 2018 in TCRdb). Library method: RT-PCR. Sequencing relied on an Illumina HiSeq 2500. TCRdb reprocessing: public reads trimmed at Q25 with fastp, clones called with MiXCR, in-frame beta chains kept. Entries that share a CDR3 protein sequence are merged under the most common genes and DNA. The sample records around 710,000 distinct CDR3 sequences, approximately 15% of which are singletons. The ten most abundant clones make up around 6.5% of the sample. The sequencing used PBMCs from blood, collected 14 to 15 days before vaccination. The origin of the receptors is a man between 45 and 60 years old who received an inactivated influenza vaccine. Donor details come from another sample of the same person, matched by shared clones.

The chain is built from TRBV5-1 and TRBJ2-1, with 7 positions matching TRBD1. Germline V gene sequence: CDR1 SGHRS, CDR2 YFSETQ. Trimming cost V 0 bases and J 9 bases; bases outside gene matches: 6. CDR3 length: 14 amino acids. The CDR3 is CASSLGQGRPEQFF. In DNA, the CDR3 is TGCGCCAGCAGCTTGGGACAGGGCCGCCCTGAGCAGTTCTTC. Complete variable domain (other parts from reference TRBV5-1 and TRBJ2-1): KAGVTQTPRYLIKTRGQQVTLSCSPISGHRSVSWYQQTPGQGLQFLFEYFSETQRNKGNFPGRFSGRQFSNSRSEMNVSTLELGDSALYLCASSLGQGRPEQFFGPGTRLTVL.

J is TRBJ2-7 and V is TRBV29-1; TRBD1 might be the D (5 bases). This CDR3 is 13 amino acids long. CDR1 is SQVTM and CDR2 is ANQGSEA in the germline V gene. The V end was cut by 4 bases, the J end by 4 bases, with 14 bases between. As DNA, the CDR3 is TGCAGCGTTGGAACAGGCCGACGGTACGAGCAGTACTTC. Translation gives CSVGTGRRYEQYF.

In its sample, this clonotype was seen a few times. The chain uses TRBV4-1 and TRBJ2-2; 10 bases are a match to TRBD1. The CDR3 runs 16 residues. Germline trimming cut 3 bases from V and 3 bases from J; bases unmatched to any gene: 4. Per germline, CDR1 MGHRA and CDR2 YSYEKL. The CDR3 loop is CASSQGTGAYTGELFF. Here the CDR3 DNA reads TGCGCCAGCAGCCAGGGGACAGGGGCGTACACCGGGGAGCTGTTTTTT.

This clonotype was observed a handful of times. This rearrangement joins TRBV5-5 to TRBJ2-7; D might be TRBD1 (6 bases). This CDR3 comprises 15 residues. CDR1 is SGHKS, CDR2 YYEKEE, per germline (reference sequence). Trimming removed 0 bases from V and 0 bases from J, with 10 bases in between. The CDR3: CASSLVLGHSYEQYF. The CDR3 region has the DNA TGTGCCAGCAGCTTGGTTTTGGGACACTCCTACGAGCAGTACTTC.

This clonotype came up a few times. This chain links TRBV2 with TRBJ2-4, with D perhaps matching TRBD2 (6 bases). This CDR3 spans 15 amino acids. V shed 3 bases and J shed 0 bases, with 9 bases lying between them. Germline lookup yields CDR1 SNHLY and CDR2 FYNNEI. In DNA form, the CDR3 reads TGTGCCAGCAGTGACAGGGACTTAGCCAAAAACATTCAGTACTTC. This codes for CASSDRDLAKNIQYF.

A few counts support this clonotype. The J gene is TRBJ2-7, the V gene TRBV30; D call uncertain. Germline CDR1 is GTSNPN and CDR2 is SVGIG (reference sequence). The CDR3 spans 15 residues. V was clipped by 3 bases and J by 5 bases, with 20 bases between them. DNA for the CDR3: TGTGCCTGGAGGCCGGGTCGTATCCCCAGGAACGAGCAGTACTTC. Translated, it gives CAWRPGRIPRNEQYF.

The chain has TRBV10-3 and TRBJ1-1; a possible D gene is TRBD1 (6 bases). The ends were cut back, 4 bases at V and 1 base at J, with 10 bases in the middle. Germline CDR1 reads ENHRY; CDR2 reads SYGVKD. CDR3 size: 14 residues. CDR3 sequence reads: CAISGDTPNTEAFF. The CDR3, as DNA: TGTGCCATCAGTGGGGACACCCCGAACACTGAAGCTTTCTTT.

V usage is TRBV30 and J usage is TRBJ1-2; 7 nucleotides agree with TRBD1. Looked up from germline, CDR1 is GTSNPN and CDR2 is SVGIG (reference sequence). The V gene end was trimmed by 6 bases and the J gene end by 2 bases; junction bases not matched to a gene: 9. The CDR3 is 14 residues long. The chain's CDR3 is CACQTGQINYGYTF. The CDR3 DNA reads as TGTGCCTGCCAGACGGGACAGATCAACTATGGCTACACCTTC.

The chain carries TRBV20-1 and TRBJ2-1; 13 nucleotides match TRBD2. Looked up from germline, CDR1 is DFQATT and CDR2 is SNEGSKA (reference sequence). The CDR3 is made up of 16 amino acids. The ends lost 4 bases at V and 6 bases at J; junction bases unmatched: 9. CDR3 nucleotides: TGCAGTGCTACGGGACTAGCGGGACCCTACTCCAATGAGCAGTTCTTC. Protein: CSATGLAGPYSNEQFF.

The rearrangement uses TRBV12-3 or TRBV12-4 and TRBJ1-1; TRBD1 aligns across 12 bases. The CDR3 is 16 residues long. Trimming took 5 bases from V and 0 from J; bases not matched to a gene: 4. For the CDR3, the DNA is TGTGCCAGCAGTAAGGGACAGGGGGCCGTGAACACTGAAGCTTTCTTT. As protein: CASSKGQGAVNTEAFF.

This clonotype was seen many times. The CDR3: CASSLQIQLAGETQYF. The CDR3 coding sequence is TGCGCCAGCAGCTTACAAATACAACTAGCCGGGGAGACCCAGTACTTC. The chain recombines TRBV5-1 with TRBJ2-5, with D tentatively TRBD2 (6 bases). Trimming pared 2 bases from V and 5 bases from J, leaving 19 bases between. Germline loops: CDR1 SGHRS, CDR2 YFSETQ. CDR3 length equals 16 residues.

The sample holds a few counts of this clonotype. CDR3 protein: CASDLRGGSTDTQYF. As DNA, the CDR3 is TGTGCCAGCGATCTCCGCGGGGGGAGCACAGATACGCAGTATTTT. V usage is TRBV19 and J usage is TRBJ2-3, with TRBD2 identical over 8 bases. This CDR3 is 15 amino acids long. Germline lookup yields CDR1 LNHDA and CDR2 SQIVND (reference sequence). The junction had 8 bases not matched to a gene; V was cut back by 9 bases and J by 0 bases.

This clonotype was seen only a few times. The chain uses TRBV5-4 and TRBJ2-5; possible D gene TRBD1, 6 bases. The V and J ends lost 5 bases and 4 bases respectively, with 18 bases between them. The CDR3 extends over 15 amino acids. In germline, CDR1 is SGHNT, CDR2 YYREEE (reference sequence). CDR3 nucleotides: TGTGCCAGCAGGTCTTCAGGGGATTCCAGAGAGACCCAGTACTTC. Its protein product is CASRSSGDSRETQYF. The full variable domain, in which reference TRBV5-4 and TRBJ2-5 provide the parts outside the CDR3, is ETGVTQSPTHLIKTRGQQVTLRCSSQSGHNTVSWYQQALGQGPQFIFQYYREEENGRGNFPPRFSGLQFPNYSSELNVNALELDDSALYLCASRSSGDSRETQYFGPGTRLLVL.

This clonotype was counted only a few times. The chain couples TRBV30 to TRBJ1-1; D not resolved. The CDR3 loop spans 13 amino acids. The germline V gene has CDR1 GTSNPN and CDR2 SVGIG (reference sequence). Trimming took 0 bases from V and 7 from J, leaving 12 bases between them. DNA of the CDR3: TGTGCCTGGAGTGTACTCGGGGTCGGTGAAGCTTTCTTT. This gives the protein CAWSVLGVGEAFF.

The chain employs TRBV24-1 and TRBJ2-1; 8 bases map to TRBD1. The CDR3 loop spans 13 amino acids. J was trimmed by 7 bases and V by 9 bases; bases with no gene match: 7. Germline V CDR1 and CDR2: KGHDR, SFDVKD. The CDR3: CATSLQGANEQFF. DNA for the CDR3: TGTGCCACCTCCCTGCAGGGGGCTAATGAGCAGTTCTTC.

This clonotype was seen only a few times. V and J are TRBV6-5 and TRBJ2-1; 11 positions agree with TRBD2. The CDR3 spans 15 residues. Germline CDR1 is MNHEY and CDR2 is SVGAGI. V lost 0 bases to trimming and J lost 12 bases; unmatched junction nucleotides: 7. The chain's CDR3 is CASSYSGLAERGQFF. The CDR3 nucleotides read TGTGCCAGCAGTTACTCGGGACTAGCGGAGAGGGGGCAGTTCTTC.

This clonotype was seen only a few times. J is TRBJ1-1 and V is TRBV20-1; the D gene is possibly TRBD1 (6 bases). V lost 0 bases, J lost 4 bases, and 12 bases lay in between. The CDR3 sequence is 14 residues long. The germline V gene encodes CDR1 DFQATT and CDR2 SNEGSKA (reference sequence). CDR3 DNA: TGCAGTGCTAGAGACCCGGGGGCCGGCACTGAAGCTTTCTTT. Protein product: CSARDPGAGTEAFF.

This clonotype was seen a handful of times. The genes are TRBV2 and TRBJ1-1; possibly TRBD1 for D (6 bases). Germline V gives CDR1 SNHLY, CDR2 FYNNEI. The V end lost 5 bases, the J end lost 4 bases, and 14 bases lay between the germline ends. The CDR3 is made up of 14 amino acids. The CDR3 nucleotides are TGTGCCAGCAGTAAGCAGGGGCACGCCACTGAAGCTTTCTTT. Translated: CASSKQGHATEAFF.

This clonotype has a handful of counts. Written as DNA, the CDR3 is TGCGCCAGCAGCCAACAGCAGGGTGGTGAGCAGTTCTTC. This encodes CASSQQQGGEQFF. The chain is built from TRBV4-3 and TRBJ2-1; D might be TRBD1 (5 bases). With 2 bases removed from V and 9 bases from J, the gap between germline ends came to 11 bases. The CDR3 is made up of 13 amino acids. The germline CDR1 and CDR2 sequences are LGHNA and YSLEER.